The sequence of this TCR beta chain was determined in a study of OX40 agonist ivuxolimab in advanced cancers. Turning to the study itself: Ivuxolimab is an agonistic anti-OX40 (CD134) antibody, and patients were treated with it. Three patients showed partial responses: one hepatocellular carcinoma and two cutaneous melanoma cases.

Study-level findings and limits: CD4+ and CD8+ blood T cells expanded clonally by week 6 at 0.1 to 3.0 mg/kg. Patients with a partial response at 0.1-3.0 mg/kg had among the lowest clonal expansion.

Notes on this clone: What it binds is not known.

Sequencing used immunoSEQ multiplex PCR; TCRdb keeps in-frame clones, though not all of them. In the table there are about 76,000 clones, nearly 85% of which are singletons. Germline V gene sequence: CDR1 LGHNT, CDR2 FRNRAP. V lost 6 bases to trimming and J lost 4 bases; unmatched junction nucleotides: 11. The CDR3 has 15 amino acids. Sequencing used CD4+ or CD8+ T cells sorted from blood, obtained in a trial of the OX40 agonist ivuxolimab. The rearrangement links TRBV12-5 to TRBJ1-2, with 7 bases that match TRBD1. The source is an adult with an advanced solid tumor such as melanoma, head and neck, liver or kidney cancer. In nucleotides, the CDR3 is TGTGCTAGTGGCATTTTCGGGGGACAGTCCTATGGCTACACCTTC. This encodes CASGIFGGQSYGYTF.